This T cell receptor beta chain is drawn from a study of a mutant IDH1 vaccine in newly diagnosed glioma. Study-wide context: Treated patients, approximately 62% male and 37.5% female, averaged around 40 years of age.

Germline CDR1 is SGHNT and CDR2 is YYREEE (reference sequence). V lost 0 bases to trimming and J lost 6 bases, with 12 bases between them. The CDR3 spans 15 residues. TCRdb keeps only in-frame clones here, not all; method: immunoSEQ multiplex PCR. The data hold about 67,000 clones, with approximately 82% observed a single time. Indicated time point: baseline, week 1 (first vaccination visit). Documented treatment: pre-vaccination baseline after standard-of-care therapy. This receptor was taken from a woman under 30 with glioma. Some clones in this sample may be carry-over from other donors' samples. The sample here was peripheral blood mononuclear cells (PBMCs), taken from a glioma patient treated with radiotherapy, temozolomide or both. V is TRBV5-4 and J is TRBJ1-4; D not resolved. CDR3 coding DNA: TGTGCCAGCAGCTTGGCGACGGGGTCCTATGAAAAACTGTTTTTT. Protein: CASSLATGSYEKLFF. Using reference TRBV5-4 and TRBJ1-4 for the parts outside the CDR3, the full variable domain is ETGVTQSPTHLIKTRGQQVTLRCSSQSGHNTVSWYQQALGQGPQFIFQYYREEENGRGNFPPRFSGLQFPNYSSELNVNALELDDSALYLCASSLATGSYEKLFFGSGTQLSVL.